This TCR beta chain was observed in a study of CD8 T cells in Susac syndrome. A word on this clonotype: The antigen remains unidentified.

The CDR3 is made up of 16 amino acids. V was clipped by 4 bases and J by 2 bases; unmatched bases: 8. Per the germline V gene, CDR1 is MNHEY and CDR2 is SVGEGT. Reverse transcription used about 0.5 to 1 ug RNA and random hexamers. Multiplex PCR with immunoSEQ amplified the TCR beta CDR3 across 54 Vbeta and 13 Jbeta. A single record per CDR3 protein comes from TCRdb applying MiXCR to the immunoSEQ multiplex PCR reads. This table holds tens of thousands of distinct CDR3 sequences, approximately 94% found once. Study-wide results and caveats: A relatively small number of individuals underwent TCR sequencing and HLA analysis.

TCR beta sequencing was performed on blood CD8+ and CD4+ T cells. Sequenced material: CD8+ T cells from PBMCs. The chain combines TRBV6-2 or TRBV6-3 with TRBJ2-5; 9 positions match TRBD2. The clonotype originates from a human donor in good health. CDR3 in DNA: TGTGCCAGCAGTTCCTACCAGACTAGCGGTCAAGAGACCCAGTACTTC. It is translated as CASSSYQTSGQETQYF.